This T cell receptor beta chain was recorded in a study of cytomegalovirus exposure and HLA in healthy donors. Findings of the study overall: The investigators catalogued 150 to 200 TCR beta chains as cytomegalovirus-associated. The tendency of first-cohort TCR clusters to co-occur in the 120 or so validation repertoires emerged from a later analysis. CMV antigen specificity was confirmed in vitro for three CMV-associated chains. Generally TCR sequences proved uncommon, though certain public TCRs appeared in numerous donors.

Notes on this clone: What it binds is unknown.

Only in-frame clones appear in the TCRdb table, and some are missing; sequencing was by immunoSEQ multiplex PCR. The sample lists 190,000 or so clones; around 83% were seen once. The CDR3 is 13 residues long. Trimming removed 1 base from V and 1 base from J, with 5 bases in between. Germline V gene data show CDR1 as PRHDT and CDR2 as FYEKMQ (reference sequence). The receptor comes from a woman aged 30 to 39 in good health and CMV-seropositive. Sequenced sample: PBMCs. This sequence joins TRBV13 and TRBJ2-7; D unresolved. The CDR3 region is CASSLAPSYEQYF. CDR3 nucleotide sequence: TGTGCCAGCAGCTTAGCCCCATCCTACGAGCAGTACTTC.